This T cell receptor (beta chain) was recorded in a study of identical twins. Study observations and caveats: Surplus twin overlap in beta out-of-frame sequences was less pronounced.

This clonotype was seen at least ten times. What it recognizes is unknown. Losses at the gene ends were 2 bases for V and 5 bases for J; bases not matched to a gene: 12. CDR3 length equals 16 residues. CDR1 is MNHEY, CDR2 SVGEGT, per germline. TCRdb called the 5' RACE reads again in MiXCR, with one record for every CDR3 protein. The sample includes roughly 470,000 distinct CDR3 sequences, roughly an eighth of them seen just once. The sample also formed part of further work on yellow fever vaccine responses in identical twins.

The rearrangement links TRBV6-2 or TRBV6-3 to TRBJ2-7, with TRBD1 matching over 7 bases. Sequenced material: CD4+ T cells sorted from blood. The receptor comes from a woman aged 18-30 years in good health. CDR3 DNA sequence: TGTGCCAGCAGTTACACCCTGGGACAGCCTCCCCACGAGCAGTACTTC. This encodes CASSYTLGQPPHEQYF.